Each of the 30 T cell receptor beta chains below was sequenced from the same sample in a study of CD8 T cells in Susac syndrome. About 0.45 to 1 ug RNA was reverse transcribed with random hexamers. TCRdb reanalysed the immunoSEQ multiplex PCR reads using MiXCR and keeps one entry per CDR3 protein. The table lists under 95,000 distinct CDR3 sequences, roughly 94% of them singletons. The sequencing input was CD4+ T cells from PBMCs. These receptor sequences come from a human donor with Susac syndrome.

The chain employs TRBV7-3 and TRBJ2-1; 7 bases match TRBD2. Germline lookup yields CDR1 SGHTA and CDR2 FQGTGA. The length of the CDR3 is 16 residues. Germline trimming cut 0 bases from V and 4 bases from J; bases unmatched to any gene: 6. The CDR3 here is CASSLTSQRGYNEQFF. Here the CDR3 DNA reads TGTGCCAGCAGCTTAACGAGCCAGCGGGGATACAATGAGCAGTTCTTC.

The gene calls are TRBV18 and TRBJ2-1; D remains ambiguous. Germline V gene sequence: CDR1 KGHSH, CDR2 LQKENI. The CDR3 sequence is 14 residues long. V dropped 1 base and J dropped 0 bases, with 4 bases sitting between them. This CDR3 is CASSPRVSYNEQFF. CDR3 coding DNA: TGTGCCAGCTCACCACGGGTCTCCTACAATGAGCAGTTCTTC.

This sequence joins TRBV5-1 and TRBJ2-2; D might be TRBD2 (5 bases). The length of the CDR3 is 13 residues. The germline V gene has CDR1 SGHRS and CDR2 YFSETQ. V was trimmed by 5 bases and J by 3 bases, leaving 8 bases between them. The CDR3 loop is CASRTADTGELFF. The CDR3 bases are TGCGCCAGCAGAACAGCGGACACCGGGGAGCTGTTTTTT.

Here the CDR3 reads CASSLIEPGNSPLHF. CDR3 coding DNA: TGTGCCAGCAGTTTAATAGAGCCGGGTAATTCACCCCTCCACTTT. This chain uses TRBV12-3 or TRBV12-4 with TRBJ1-6; D is unclear. This CDR3 contains 15 residues. Deletions cut 2 bases from V and 6 bases from J, with 11 bases between.

This chain uses TRBV15 with TRBJ1-1; TRBD1 is a possible D gene (5 bases). The CDR3 is made up of 14 amino acids. Deletions cut 2 bases from V and 0 bases from J, with 7 bases between. Germline V gene data show CDR1 as LNHNV and CDR2 as YYDKDF (reference sequence). The CDR3 DNA is TGTGCCACCAGCAGAAAGGGGATGAACACTGAAGCTTTCTTT. Its translation is CATSRKGMNTEAFF. The whole variable domain, remainder taken from reference TRBV15 and TRBJ1-1, is DAMVIQNPRYQVTQFGKPVTLSCSQTLNHNVMYWYQQKSSQAPKLLFHYYDKDFNNEADTPDNFQSRRPNTSFCFLDIRSPGLGDTAMYLCATSRKGMNTEAFFGQGTRLTVV.

V usage is TRBV9 and J usage is TRBJ2-2, with 10 bases identical to TRBD1. The J segment lost 5 bases and the V segment lost 0 bases, leaving 10 bases of the junction unmatched. CDR3 length: 18 amino acids. The V gene's germline CDR1 is SGDLS and CDR2 YYNGEE. CDR3 region: CASSVAGPGTGATGELFF. CDR3 in DNA: TGTGCCAGCAGCGTAGCGGGCCCCGGGACAGGGGCTACCGGGGAGCTGTTTTTT. Filled out from reference TRBV9 and TRBJ2-2, the complete variable domain reads DSGVTQTPKHLITATGQRVTLRCSPRSGDLSVYWYQQSLDQGLQFLIQYYNGEERAKGNILERFSAQQFPDLHSELNLSSLELGDSALYFCASSVAGPGTGATGELFFGEGSRLTVL.

A single count supports this clonotype. This rearrangement joins TRBV4-3 to TRBJ2-3; a possible D gene is TRBD2 (6 bases). V shed 0 bases and J shed 2 bases, with 15 bases lying between them. CDR3 length: 17 residues. The germline V gene encodes CDR1 LGHNA and CDR2 YSLEER. CDR3 DNA: TGCGCCAGCAGCCAAGATTTGGAGGGGAGCTACACAGATACGCAGTATTTT. Encoded protein: CASSQDLEGSYTDTQYF.

The gene calls are TRBV12-5 and TRBJ2-7; D is unclear. The germline V gene encodes CDR1 LGHNT and CDR2 FRNRAP. The CDR3 consists of 13 residues. Trimming shortened V by 5 bases and J by 6 bases, and 14 bases separated the two germline ends. CDR3 sequence reads: CASGALGKGEQYF. The CDR3 coding sequence is TGTGCTAGTGGTGCACTGGGCAAGGGCGAGCAGTACTTC.

The chain uses TRBV2 and TRBJ1-5; D unclear. V was pared by 5 bases and J by 4 bases, with 9 bases between. CDR1 is SNHLY, CDR2 FYNNEI, per germline. CDR3 length equals 13 residues. CDR3 nucleotides: TGTGCCAGCAGTACAGCGCCAAATCAGCCCCAGCATTTT. It is translated as CASSTAPNQPQHF.

This chain uses TRBV12-3 or TRBV12-4 with TRBJ1-1, with TRBD1 as a possible D gene (6 bases). With 1 base removed from V and 3 bases from J, the gap between germline ends came to 15 bases. There are 16 residues in the CDR3. The CDR3 reads CASSLGQGSNYTEAFF. CDR3 sequence (DNA): TGTGCCAGCAGTTTAGGGCAGGGGAGTAATTACACTGAAGCTTTCTTT.

The chain employs TRBV18 and TRBJ2-7; a possible D gene is TRBD1 (5 bases). This CDR3 spans 13 amino acids. In germline, CDR1 is KGHSH, CDR2 LQKENI. Trimming stripped 3 bases from V and 4 bases from J, with 10 bases between. CDR3: CASSPEQGYEQYF. In nucleotides, the CDR3 is TGTGCCAGCTCACCGGAGCAGGGTTACGAGCAGTACTTC.

This chain links TRBV5-1 with TRBJ1-6; D is unclear. Germline CDR1 is SGHRS and CDR2 is YFSETQ. The CDR3 is 12 residues long. The germline V and J ends were trimmed by 5 bases and 8 bases, with 8 bases remaining between them. CDR3 nucleotide sequence: TGCGCCAGCAGTGTCTCTGATTCACCCCTCCACTTT. This encodes CASSVSDSPLHF.

This clonotype was seen more than once but under ten times. CDR3 protein: CASSLGLDGYGYTF. The CDR3 nucleotides are TGCGCCAGCAGCTTGGGTTTGGACGGCTATGGCTACACCTTC. This chain links TRBV5-1 with TRBJ1-2; unclear D gene. Trimming shortened V by 0 bases and J by 4 bases, and 10 bases separated the two germline ends. Germline lookup yields CDR1 SGHRS and CDR2 YFSETQ. The CDR3 spans 14 residues.

This chain links TRBV29-1 with TRBJ2-1; no firm D call. The V gene lost 0 bases and the J gene lost 2 bases, with 8 bases spanning the gap. The CDR3 contains 14 residues. CDR1 and CDR2 from the germline V gene are SQVTM and ANQGSEA. The CDR3 DNA follows: TGCAGCGTTGAAGACAGGCGAACCTACAATGAGCAGTTCTTC. Translation gives CSVEDRRTYNEQFF.

CDR3 amino acids: CASTEAGTRETQYF. In DNA, the CDR3 is TGTGCCAGCACCGAAGCCGGGACAAGAGAGACCCAGTACTTC. The gene calls are TRBV28 and TRBJ2-5; D might be TRBD1 (6 bases). Germline CDR1 and CDR2: MDHEN and SYDVKM. CDR3 length: 14 amino acids. V lost 7 bases to trimming and J lost 4 bases, with 16 bases between them. Full variable domain (missing parts from reference TRBV28 and TRBJ2-5): DVKVTQSSRYLVKRTGEKVFLECVQDMDHENMFWYRQDPGLGLRLIYFSYDVKMKEKGDIPEGYSVSREKKERFSLILESASTNQTSMYLCASTEAGTRETQYFGPGTRLLVL.

The rearrangement uses TRBV30 and TRBJ1-6; possibly TRBD1 for D (5 bases). The germline V gene encodes CDR1 GTSNPN and CDR2 SVGIG (reference sequence). Deletions cut 0 bases from V and 4 bases from J, with 7 bases between. The CDR3 length is 14 residues. The CDR3 DNA sequence: TGTGCCTGGAGTGTAAGGGGTTATAATTCACCCCTCCACTTT. Translated: CAWSVRGYNSPLHF.

The V gene is TRBV5-1, the J gene TRBJ2-2, with a weak D call TRBD2 (7 bases). Trimming took 1 base from V and 7 from J, leaving 11 bases between them. The CDR3 length is 14 residues. CDR1 is SGHRS and CDR2 is YFSETQ in the germline V gene. The CDR3 reads CASSLSGGNGELFF. Here the CDR3 DNA reads TGCGCCAGCAGCTTGTCGGGGGGCAACGGGGAGCTGTTTTTT.

The V gene is TRBV25-1, the J gene TRBJ2-1, with D unresolved. Trimming shortened V by 0 bases and J by 7 bases, and 1 base separated the two germline ends. Germline V gene sequence: CDR1 MGHDK, CDR2 SYGVNS. The CDR3 runs 11 residues. The CDR3 here is CASSEYNEQFF. The DNA for the CDR3 is TGTGCCAGCAGTGAATATAATGAGCAGTTCTTC.

The genes are TRBV20-1 and TRBJ1-3; D may be TRBD1 (5 bases). V shed 0 bases and J shed 4 bases, with 10 bases lying between them. The CDR3 loop spans 14 amino acids. CDR1 is DFQATT, CDR2 SNEGSKA, per germline (reference sequence). For the CDR3, the DNA is TGCAGTGCTAGAGATGGGGGAAGAGGAAACACCATATATTTT. Translation gives CSARDGGRGNTIYF.

The rearrangement links TRBV4-3 to TRBJ1-2; the D gene is possibly TRBD1 (6 bases). The V gene lost 3 bases and the J gene lost 4 bases, with 9 bases spanning the gap. Germline CDR1 LGHNA, CDR2 YSLEER. The CDR3 totals 13 residues. The CDR3 sequence is CASSQDRSYGYTF. CDR3 nucleotides: TGCGCCAGCAGCCAGGACAGATCCTATGGCTACACCTTC.

V is TRBV12-3 or TRBV12-4 and J is TRBJ2-7; 10 bases fit TRBD1. The CDR3 has 15 amino acids. The junction had 7 bases not matched to a gene; V was cut back by 3 bases and J by 5 bases. The CDR3 DNA is TGTGCCAGCAGTTTGACAGGGGGCAATGTACACGAGCAGTACTTC. Its translation is CASSLTGGNVHEQYF.

This chain uses TRBV4-2 with TRBJ2-3, with D perhaps matching TRBD1 or TRBD2 (5 bases each). V lost 6 bases, J lost 0 bases, and 13 bases lay in between. CDR1 is LGHNA, CDR2 YNFKEQ, per germline. The CDR3 sequence is 15 residues long. CDR3 residues: CASRDSGTSTDTQYF. DNA for the CDR3: TGTGCCAGCAGGGACTCCGGGACGAGCACAGATACGCAGTATTTT.

This clonotype was recorded only once. The chain couples TRBV20-1 to TRBJ1-1, with TRBD1 identical over 7 bases. Germline lookup yields CDR1 DFQATT and CDR2 SNEGSKA (reference sequence). The CDR3 runs to 15 residues. J lost 4 bases, V lost 3 bases, and 11 bases had no gene match. Here the CDR3 reads CSARETGAEATEAFF. For the CDR3, the DNA is TGCAGTGCTAGGGAAACAGGGGCGGAGGCCACTGAAGCTTTCTTT.

This rearrangement joins TRBV5-5 to TRBJ1-6; D might be TRBD1 (5 bases). CDR1 is SGHKS and CDR2 is YYEKEE in the germline V gene (reference sequence). Trimming cost V 1 base and J 7 bases, with 9 bases left between them. This CDR3 has 14 residues. The CDR3 region has the DNA TGTGCCAGCAGCTTGTGGGACGGAAATTCACCCCTCCACTTT. This sequence encodes CASSLWDGNSPLHF.

The chain is built from TRBV12-3 or TRBV12-4 and TRBJ1-5, with unresolved D. V gave up 3 bases and J gave up 6 bases, with 9 bases separating them. CDR3 size: 13 residues. The CDR3 sequence is CASSFESRQPQHF. The CDR3 nucleotides are TGTGCCAGCAGTTTTGAGTCCCGTCAGCCCCAGCATTTT.

The V gene is TRBV28, the J gene TRBJ2-7; D gene uncertain. V was cut by 5 bases and J by 2 bases, with 4 bases left in between. There are 11 residues in the CDR3. Germline values: CDR1 MDHEN, CDR2 SYDVKM. The CDR3 DNA follows: TGTGCCAGCAGTGAGCCCTACGAGCAGTACTTC. It encodes CASSEPYEQYF.

The CDR3: CASRATGGGYGYTF. CDR3 sequence (DNA): TGTGCCAGCAGGGCAACAGGGGGCGGCTATGGCTACACCTTC. This rearrangement joins TRBV2 to TRBJ1-2; 9 bases map to TRBD1. Per the germline V gene, CDR1 is SNHLY and CDR2 is FYNNEI. The length of the CDR3 is 14 residues. The trim removed 6 bases at V and 4 bases at J, leaving 6 bases unmatched.

This chain links TRBV24-1 with TRBJ2-3; possible D gene TRBD1, 5 bases. Looked up from germline, CDR1 is KGHDR and CDR2 is SFDVKD. V was shortened by 9 bases and J by 0 bases, with 12 bases between the two germline ends. This CDR3 comprises 14 residues. CDR3 DNA: TGTGCCACCGCCGCGACAGACAGCACAGATACGCAGTATTTT. Translating it yields CATAATDSTDTQYF.

This rearrangement joins TRBV2 to TRBJ2-3; possibly TRBD1 or TRBD2 for D (5 bases each). This CDR3 region has 14 residues. Trimming stripped 2 bases from V and 1 base from J, with 7 bases between. Germline CDR1 SNHLY, CDR2 FYNNEI. The CDR3 nucleotides are TGTGCCAGCAGTGAATCGGGGCGCACAGATACGCAGTATTTT. Protein sequence: CASSESGRTDTQYF. The entire variable domain, with the rest obtained from reference TRBV2 and TRBJ2-3, is as follows: EPEVTQTPSHQVTQMGQEVILRCVPISNHLYFYWYRQILGQKVEFLVSFYNNEISEKSEIFDDQFSVERPDGSNFTLKIRSTKLEDSAMYFCASSESGRTDTQYFGPGTRLTVL.

This chain links TRBV20-1 with TRBJ2-7; a weak D match, TRBD2 (6 bases). V was clipped by 4 bases and J by 3 bases, with 16 bases between them. Germline V gene lookup returns CDR1 DFQATT and CDR2 SNEGSKA (reference sequence). The CDR3 has 14 residues. CDR3 sequence reads: CSATTDGGFYEQYF. The CDR3 DNA follows: TGCAGTGCTACCACGGACGGGGGATTCTACGAGCAGTACTTC.